A single sample gave rise to the 16 T cell receptor beta chains below, sequenced in a study of regulatory T cells in long-lasting Graves disease (dated by TCRdb to the early 2020s). In the paper's terms, the time point label means: newly diagnosed GD, antithyroid drugs for less than 3 months. RNA was extracted from PBMCs in TRIzol for both TCR sequencing and RNA sequencing. Libraries were made using multiplex PCR. Sequencing took place on an Illumina HiSeq 4000. iRepertoire HTBI primers and Arm-PCR amplification of CDR3 regions were used to construct TCR beta libraries. TCRdb reprocessing: public reads trimmed at Q25 with fastp, clones called with MiXCR, in-frame beta chains kept. Entries are consolidated by CDR3 protein sequence, retaining the most common genes and DNA. Recorded for this sample are around 320,000 distinct CDR3 sequences; around 17% of them occurred a single time. The ten largest account for 25% to 30% of the sample.

These same records also appear under a second study, on T cells in Graves' hyperthyroidism and ophthalmopathy.

Sequenced material: peripheral blood mononuclear cells (PBMCs), taken at new diagnosis, from a patient treated with antithyroid drugs. These receptors originate from a man aged 35 to 55 with Graves disease. Donor details come from another sample of the same person, matched by shared clones.

There are a few counts of this clonotype. The rearrangement joins TRBV20-1 to TRBJ1-2; D is unresolved. The CDR3 has 12 amino acids. Trimming shortened V by 3 bases and J by 4 bases, and 9 bases separated the two germline ends. Germline values: CDR1 DFQATT, CDR2 SNEGSKA (reference sequence). The CDR3 region is CSARAWAYGYTF. The CDR3 bases are TGCAGTGCTAGGGCTTGGGCCTATGGCTACACCTTC.

This clonotype was detected ten times or more. The genes are TRBV2 and TRBJ1-5, with 11 bases lining up with TRBD1. Germline V gene data show CDR1 as SNHLY and CDR2 as FYNNEI. This CDR3 contains 14 residues. Trimming took 5 bases from V and 6 from J; bases not matched to a gene: 3. CDR3 DNA sequence: TGTGCCAGCAGTTGGACAGGGGGCTCTCAGCCCCAGCATTTT. Its protein product is CASSWTGGSQPQHF.

The chain uses TRBV19 and TRBJ1-2, with D tentatively TRBD1 (5 bases). Germline CDR1 is LNHDA and CDR2 is SQIVND (reference sequence). CDR3 length: 14 amino acids. Between the trimmed V and J ends, which lost 2 bases and 3 bases, there was a span of 10 bases. The CDR3 DNA reads as TGTGCCAGTAGTATATCAGGGTCTGACTATGGCTACACCTTC. This sequence encodes CASSISGSDYGYTF.

In its sample, this clonotype was seen a few times. One base away lies a much larger clone, so this may be a sequencing read error. The CDR3 DNA reads as TGCGCCAGCAGCCTGTTCGCTTCCGGGACTCCAGCCTACGAGCAGTACTTC. Translating gives CASSLFASGTPAYEQYF. The chain carries TRBV5-1 and TRBJ2-7; a weak D match, TRBD2 (6 bases). CDR1 and CDR2 from the germline V gene are SGHRS and YFSETQ. CDR3 size: 17 residues. Between the trimmed V and J ends, which lost 4 bases and 2 bases, there was a span of 22 bases.

This clonotype has ten or more counts. The J gene is TRBJ2-3, the V gene TRBV20-1; no clear D. From germline, CDR1 is DFQATT and CDR2 SNEGSKA (reference sequence). V was pared by 6 bases and J by 2 bases, with 12 bases between. The CDR3 runs to 13 residues. Written as DNA, the CDR3 is TGCAGTGCGGTGAGAACGTACACAGATACGCAGTATTTT. Translated, it gives CSAVRTYTDTQYF.

This clonotype was counted between two and nine times. The DNA of the CDR3 is TGTGCCAGCAGTGAATGGGGTACGAACACTGAAGCTTTCTTT. This codes for CASSEWGTNTEAFF. V gene TRBV2 combines with J gene TRBJ1-1, with D unresolved. CDR1 is SNHLY and CDR2 is FYNNEI in the germline V gene. V was trimmed by 2 bases and J by 1 base, leaving 8 bases between them. This CDR3 has 14 residues.

There are many counts of this clonotype. Written as DNA, the CDR3 is TGTGCCAGCAGCTTATTGGGACAGGGGGCTTTCTTT. Translated, it gives CASSLLGQGAFF. The chain combines TRBV11-2 with TRBJ1-1; 10 bases agree with TRBD1. Trimming at V came to 2 bases and at J to 11 bases, leaving 2 bases not matched to a gene. The CDR3 has 12 residues. The germline gives CDR1 SGHAT, CDR2 FQNNGV.

In its sample, this clonotype was seen many times. The chain couples TRBV6-5 to TRBJ1-5; possibly TRBD1 for D (5 bases). The length of the CDR3 is 16 residues. CDR1 is MNHEY, CDR2 SVGAGI, per germline. The V end lost 2 bases, the J end lost 4 bases, and 15 bases lay between the germline ends. The CDR3 sequence: CASSYKGRWGNQPQHF. In DNA, the CDR3 is TGTGCCAGCAGTTACAAGGGCAGGTGGGGGAATCAGCCCCAGCATTTT.

The CDR3 loop reads CSARTGAANEKLFF. The CDR3 DNA follows: TGCAGTGCTAGGACAGGGGCAGCTAATGAAAAACTGTTTTTT. This chain joins TRBV20-1 and TRBJ1-4, with 8 bases lining up with TRBD1. From germline, CDR1 is DFQATT and CDR2 SNEGSKA (reference sequence). J was trimmed by 3 bases and V by 3 bases; bases with no gene match: 3. This CDR3 region has 14 residues.

At least ten counts were recorded for this clonotype. The V and J genes are TRBV24-1 and TRBJ2-3, with TRBD2 identical over 12 bases. From germline, CDR1 is KGHDR and CDR2 SFDVKD. CDR3 length: 17 amino acids. After removal of 4 bases from V and 5 bases from J, the junction contained 9 bases not matched to a gene. CDR3 nucleotides: TGTGCCACCAGTGACCCGCTCACTAGCGGGGGGAAAGATACGCAGTATTTT. It specifies CATSDPLTSGGKDTQYF.

The table lists this clonotype with many counts. CDR3 bases: TGTGCCAGCGCACGTTCAACCGAACCAGCATACGAGCAGTACTTC. Amino acid sequence: CASARSTEPAYEQYF. V usage is TRBV7-8 and J usage is TRBJ2-7; D ambiguous. The CDR3 spans 15 residues. CDR1 and CDR2 (germline): SGHVS, FQNEAQ. V lost 8 bases to trimming and J lost 4 bases, with 21 bases between them.

This rearrangement joins TRBV12-3 or TRBV12-4 to TRBJ2-2; 7 nucleotides match TRBD2. The J segment lost 0 bases and the V segment lost 7 bases, leaving 5 bases of the junction unmatched. This CDR3 region has 15 residues. In DNA, the CDR3 is TGTGCCAGCACCGAGCGGGGTGCGAACACCGGGGAGCTGTTTTTT. Amino acid sequence: CASTERGANTGELFF.

This clonotype showed up just a few times. This chain joins TRBV5-1 and TRBJ2-5; the D gene could be TRBD1 or TRBD2 (6 bases each). The V end lost 6 bases, the J end lost 4 bases, and 13 bases lay between the germline ends. The CDR3 covers 13 residues. Germline loops: CDR1 SGHRS, CDR2 YFSETQ. This CDR3 reads CASTEQGGETQYF. The CDR3 DNA sequence: TGCGCCAGCACCGAACAGGGAGGAGAGACCCAGTACTTC.

This clonotype was picked up many times. V and J are TRBV27 and TRBJ2-3; D may be TRBD1 or TRBD2 (6 bases each). The CDR3 totals 15 residues. Germline V gene sequence: CDR1 MNHEY, CDR2 SMNVEV (reference sequence). Between the trimmed V and J ends, which lost 4 bases and 4 bases, there was a span of 15 bases. CDR3 nucleotide sequence: TGTGCCAGCAGTTGGCCGGGGGCCTTTCCAGATACGCAGTATTTT. This sequence encodes CASSWPGAFPDTQYF.

This clonotype was observed at least ten times. V usage is TRBV13 and J usage is TRBJ2-3; 8 nucleotides line up with TRBD2. CDR3 length equals 16 residues. Germline assignment: CDR1 PRHDT and CDR2 FYEKMQ (reference sequence). V shed 1 base and J 2 bases; nucleotides not matched to a gene: 5. CDR3 protein: CASSLESGLVTDTQYF. CDR3 bases: TGTGCCAGCAGCTTAGAGTCGGGACTAGTCACAGATACGCAGTATTTT.

This clonotype was seen a few times. The chain joins TRBV4-3 to TRBJ1-6; D gene ambiguous. Germline CDR1 and CDR2: LGHNA and YSLEER. V lost 0 bases to trimming and J lost 7 bases, with 10 bases between them. CDR3 length equals 15 residues. The CDR3 loop is CASSQENWANSPLHF. The CDR3 DNA follows: TGCGCCAGCAGCCAAGAGAATTGGGCCAATTCACCCCTCCACTTT.